The 12 T cell receptor beta chains below all came from one sample that was sequenced in a study of blood T cell repertoires in COVID-19. Sequencing was performed with immunoSEQ multiplex PCR; in TCRdb, only in-frame clones are kept and a portion is missing. Of about 110,000 clones listed, around 83% are singletons. Source material: peripheral blood. Source of these receptors: a man between 65 and 79 years old with acute or convalescent COVID-19.

This chain uses TRBV18 with TRBJ2-3; the match to TRBD2 covers 9 bases. The CDR3 spans 17 residues. The ends lost 0 bases at V and 4 bases at J; junction bases unmatched: 8. Per germline, CDR1 KGHSH and CDR2 LQKENI. Here the CDR3 DNA reads TGTGCCAGCTCACCACCGGGAGGGGCTAGCGGGGCAGATACGCAGTATTTT. It encodes CASSPPGGASGADTQYF.

The chain uses TRBV7-2 and TRBJ2-7, with 11 bases lining up with TRBD1. Germline CDR1 reads SGHTA; CDR2 reads FQGNSA. The CDR3 is 15 residues long. The J segment lost 3 bases and the V segment lost 0 bases, leaving 1 base of the junction unmatched. The CDR3 spells CASSLAGTGGYEQYF. The CDR3 DNA reads as TGTGCCAGCAGCTTAGCCGGGACAGGGGGCTACGAGCAGTACTTC.

DNA for the CDR3: TGTGCCAGCAGCTTAGTTCGGGGTTGGGAGACCCAGTACTTC. This sequence encodes CASSLVRGWETQYF. The chain has TRBV7-2 and TRBJ2-5, with D tentatively TRBD2 (5 bases). In germline, CDR1 is SGHTA, CDR2 FQGNSA. With 1 base removed from V and 5 bases from J, the gap between germline ends came to 11 bases. The CDR3 is made up of 14 amino acids.

This clone appeared once. The chain recombines TRBV9 with TRBJ2-2; unclear D gene. The CDR3 contains 14 residues. From germline, CDR1 is SGDLS and CDR2 YYNGEE. The ends were cut back, 0 bases at V and 6 bases at J, with 9 bases in the middle. The chain's CDR3 is CASSVDQVAGELFF. The CDR3 coding sequence is TGTGCCAGCAGCGTAGATCAGGTGGCCGGGGAGCTGTTTTTT.

This sequence joins TRBV19 and TRBJ1-5; a weak D match, TRBD1 (6 bases). Germline-derived CDR1 and CDR2 are LNHDA and SQIVND (reference sequence). This CDR3 region has 15 residues. The V end lost 5 bases, the J end lost 11 bases, and 22 bases lay between the germline ends. CDR3 coding DNA: TGTGCCAGTAGTCCCTCGGACAGTCGGAGTCGAGCCCAGCATTTT. Amino acids: CASSPSDSRSRAQHF.

V usage is TRBV7-6 and J usage is TRBJ2-3; perhaps TRBD2 as D (7 bases). V was shortened by 0 bases and J by 4 bases, with 14 bases between the two germline ends. The CDR3 spans 16 residues. The germline V gene has CDR1 SGHVS and CDR2 FNYEAQ. Written as DNA, the CDR3 is TGTGCCAGCAGCTTAGCTAGTGGGGGGGCCTCAGATACGCAGTATTTT. This sequence encodes CASSLASGGASDTQYF. The entire variable domain, with the rest obtained from reference TRBV7-6 and TRBJ2-3, is as follows: GAGVSQSPRYKVTKRGQDVALRCDPISGHVSLYWYRQALGQGPEFLTYFNYEAQQDKSGLPNDRFSAERPEGSISTLTIQRTEQRDSAMYRCASSLASGGASDTQYFGPGTRLTVL.

This clone was seen a few times. V is TRBV3-1 (or the pseudogene TRBV3-2) and J is TRBJ1-1; the D is unclear. The V end lost 1 base, the J end lost 1 base, and 7 bases lay between the germline ends. CDR1 LGHDT and CDR2 YNNKEL come from the germline V gene (reference sequence). This CDR3 region has 14 residues. CDR3 amino acids: CASSQVEGNTEAFF. The CDR3 DNA reads as TGTGCCAGCAGCCAAGTCGAGGGGAACACTGAAGCTTTCTTT.

This chain connects TRBV4-1 to TRBJ2-1, with TRBD1 as a possible D gene (6 bases). Between the trimmed V and J ends, which lost 0 bases and 0 bases, there was a span of 12 bases. This CDR3 spans 17 amino acids. Germline CDR1 MGHRA, CDR2 YSYEKL. The CDR3 loop is CASSQDPGESSYNEQFF. CDR3 nucleotide sequence: TGCGCCAGCAGCCAAGATCCAGGGGAAAGCTCCTACAATGAGCAGTTCTTC.

V gene TRBV5-1 combines with J gene TRBJ1-4, with 8 positions matching TRBD1. V was pared by 7 bases and J by 2 bases, with 4 bases of the junction left unmatched. Looked up from germline, CDR1 is SGHRS and CDR2 is YFSETQ. The CDR3 is made up of 14 amino acids. The CDR3 nucleotides are TGCGCCAGCGGCCAGGGGGCGACTAATGAAAAACTGTTTTTT. Translating it yields CASGQGATNEKLFF. The entire variable domain, with the rest obtained from reference TRBV5-1 and TRBJ1-4, is as follows: KAGVTQTPRYLIKTRGQQVTLSCSPISGHRSVSWYQQTPGQGLQFLFEYFSETQRNKGNFPGRFSGRQFSNSRSEMNVSTLELGDSALYLCASGQGATNEKLFFGSGTQLSVL.

This chain joins TRBV28 and TRBJ1-6, with D possibly matching TRBD1 (5 bases). The germline gives CDR1 MDHEN, CDR2 SYDVKM. This CDR3 is 15 amino acids long. Trimming shortened V by 3 bases and J by 7 bases, and 13 bases separated the two germline ends. In DNA, the CDR3 is TGTGCCAGCAGTTTTGTGAGGGGAGGGAATTCACCCCTCCACTTT. Translated: CASSFVRGGNSPLHF.

The J gene is TRBJ1-4, the V gene TRBV21-1; the table names TRBD1, a call not compared with the DNA. TRBV21-1 is a known pseudogene. This CDR3 comprises 17 residues. CDR3 coding DNA: TGTGCCAGCAGCAAAGAGGGGACAGGGATAACTAATGAAAAACTGTTTTTT. It codes for CASSKEGTGITNEKLFF.

CDR3 residues: CASSIPPQNTEAFF. The CDR3 bases are TGTGCCAGTAGTATCCCCCCCCAGAACACTGAAGCTTTCTTT. This rearrangement joins TRBV19 to TRBJ1-1; D unclear. This CDR3 has 14 residues. CDR1 and CDR2 from the germline V gene are LNHDA and SQIVND (reference sequence). Trimming took off 3 bases at V and 1 base at J, with 9 bases between the two ends.